This T cell receptor beta chain was sequenced for a study of glioma-infiltrating T cells after dendritic cell vaccination. Time point given: after dendritic cell vaccination, including at tumor progression/relapse. About this clone: Its antigen is not known.

Study outcomes and limitations: Complete blood and tumor specimen sets were limited to few patients.

Using immunoSEQ multiplex PCR, the repertoire was profiled, and TCRdb retains in-frame clones only, with some absent. The sample has 50,000 to 60,000 clones; about four fifths are singletons. The ends were cut back, 2 bases at V and 1 base at J, with 20 bases in the middle. The CDR3 runs 18 residues. Germline V gene data show CDR1 as SEHNR and CDR2 as FQNEAQ (reference sequence). The source material was blood, sampled after dendritic cell vaccination. The chain links TRBV7-9 to TRBJ1-2; D might be TRBD1 (6 bases). This receptor was obtained from a human donor with glioblastoma. CDR3 loop: CASSLRFFGTRGNYGYTF. CDR3 DNA: TGTGCCAGCAGCTTAAGGTTCTTTGGGACAAGGGGTAACTATGGCTACACCTTC.